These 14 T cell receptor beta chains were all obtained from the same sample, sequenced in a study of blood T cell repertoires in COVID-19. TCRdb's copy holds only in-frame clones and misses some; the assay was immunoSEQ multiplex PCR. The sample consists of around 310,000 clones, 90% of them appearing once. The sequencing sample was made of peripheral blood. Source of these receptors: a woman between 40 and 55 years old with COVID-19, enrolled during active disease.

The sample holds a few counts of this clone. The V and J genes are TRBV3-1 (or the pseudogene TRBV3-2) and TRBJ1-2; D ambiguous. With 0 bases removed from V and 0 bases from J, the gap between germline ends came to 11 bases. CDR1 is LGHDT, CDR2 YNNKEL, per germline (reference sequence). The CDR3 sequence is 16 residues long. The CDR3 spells CASSQDWRLANYGYTF. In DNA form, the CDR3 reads TGTGCCAGCAGCCAAGATTGGCGGTTAGCTAACTATGGCTACACCTTC.

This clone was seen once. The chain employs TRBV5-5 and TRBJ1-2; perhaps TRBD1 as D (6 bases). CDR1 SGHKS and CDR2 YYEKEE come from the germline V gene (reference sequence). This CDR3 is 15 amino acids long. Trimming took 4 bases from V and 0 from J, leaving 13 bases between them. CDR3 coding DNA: TGTGCCAGCAGCCTGGAAGCAGGGGCTAACTATGGCTACACCTTC. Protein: CASSLEAGANYGYTF.

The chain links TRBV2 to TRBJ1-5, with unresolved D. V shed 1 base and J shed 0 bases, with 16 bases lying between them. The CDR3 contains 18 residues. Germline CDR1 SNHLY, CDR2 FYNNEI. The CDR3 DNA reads TGTGCCAGCAGTGAAGAATCACCGGGAACCTATAGCAATCAGCCCCAGCATTTT. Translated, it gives CASSEESPGTYSNQPQHF.

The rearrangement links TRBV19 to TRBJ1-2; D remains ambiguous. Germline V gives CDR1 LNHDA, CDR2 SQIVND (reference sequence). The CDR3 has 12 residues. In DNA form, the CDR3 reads TGTAACCGGAGGGCCGATAACTATGGCTACACCTTC. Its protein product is CNRRADNYGYTF.

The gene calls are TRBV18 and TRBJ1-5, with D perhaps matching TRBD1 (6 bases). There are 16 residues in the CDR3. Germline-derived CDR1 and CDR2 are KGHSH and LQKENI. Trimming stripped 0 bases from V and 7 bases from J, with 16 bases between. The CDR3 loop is CASSPPETGMRQPQHF. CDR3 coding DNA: TGTGCCAGCTCACCACCGGAAACAGGGATGAGACAGCCCCAGCATTTT.

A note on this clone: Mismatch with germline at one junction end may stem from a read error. CDR3 loop: CASSRDWQGETQYF. The DNA for the CDR3 is TGTGCTAGCAGCCGCGACTGGCAGGGGGAGACCCAGTACTTC. This chain joins TRBV7-7 and TRBJ2-5; the D gene is possibly TRBD1 (6 bases). The germline CDR1 and CDR2 sequences are SSHAT and FNYEAQ (reference sequence). The CDR3 runs to 14 residues.

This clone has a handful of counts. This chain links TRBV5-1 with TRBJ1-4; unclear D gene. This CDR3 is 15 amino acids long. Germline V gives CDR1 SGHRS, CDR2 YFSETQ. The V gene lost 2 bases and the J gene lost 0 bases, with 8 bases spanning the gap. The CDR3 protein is CASSFGSATNEKLFF. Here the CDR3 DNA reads TGCGCCAGCAGCTTTGGCAGTGCAACTAATGAAAAACTGTTTTTT.

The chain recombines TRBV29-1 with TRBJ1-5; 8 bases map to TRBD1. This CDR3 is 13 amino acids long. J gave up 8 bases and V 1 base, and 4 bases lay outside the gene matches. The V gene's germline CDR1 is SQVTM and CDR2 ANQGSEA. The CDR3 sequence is CSVEVQGEEPQHF. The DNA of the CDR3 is TGCAGCGTTGAAGTACAGGGGGAAGAGCCCCAGCATTTT.

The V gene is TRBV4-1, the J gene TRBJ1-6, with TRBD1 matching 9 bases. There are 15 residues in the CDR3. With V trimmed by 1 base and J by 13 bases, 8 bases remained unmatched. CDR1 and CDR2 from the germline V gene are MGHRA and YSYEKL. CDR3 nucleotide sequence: TGCGCCAGCAGCCAAGCTCCGGGACAGGGTAGGCCCCTCCACTTT. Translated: CASSQAPGQGRPLHF.

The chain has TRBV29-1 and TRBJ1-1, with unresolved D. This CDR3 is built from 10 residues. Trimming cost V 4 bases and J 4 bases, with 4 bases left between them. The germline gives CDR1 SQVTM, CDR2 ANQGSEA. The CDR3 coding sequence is TGCAGCGTTGTTAGCACTGAAGCTTTCTTT. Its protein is CSVVSTEAFF. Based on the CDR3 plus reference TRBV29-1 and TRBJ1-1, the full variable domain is SAVISQKPSRDICQRGTSLTIQCQVDSQVTMMFWYRQQPGQSLTLIATANQGSEATYESGFVIDKFPISRPNLTFSTLTVSNMSPEDSSIYLCSVVSTEAFFGQGTRLTVV.

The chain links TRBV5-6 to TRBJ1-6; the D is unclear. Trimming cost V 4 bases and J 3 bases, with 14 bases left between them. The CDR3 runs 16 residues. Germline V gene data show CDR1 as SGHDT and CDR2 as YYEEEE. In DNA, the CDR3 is TGTGCCAGCAGCCCCTGGTTGGGCAGCTATAATTCACCCCTCCACTTT. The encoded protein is CASSPWLGSYNSPLHF.

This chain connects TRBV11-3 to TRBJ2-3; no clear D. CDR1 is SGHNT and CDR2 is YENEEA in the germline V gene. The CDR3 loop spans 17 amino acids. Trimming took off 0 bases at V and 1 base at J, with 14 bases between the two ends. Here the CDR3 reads CASSLDVGGVGTDTQYF. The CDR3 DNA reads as TGTGCCAGCAGCTTAGATGTAGGCGGAGTAGGCACAGATACGCAGTATTTT. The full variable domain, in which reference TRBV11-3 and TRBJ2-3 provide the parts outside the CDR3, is EAGVVQSPRYKIIEKKQPVAFWCNPISGHNTLYWYLQNLGQGPELLIRYENEEAVDDSQLPKDRFSAERLKGVDSTLKIQPAELGDSAVYLCASSLDVGGVGTDTQYFGPGTRLTVL.

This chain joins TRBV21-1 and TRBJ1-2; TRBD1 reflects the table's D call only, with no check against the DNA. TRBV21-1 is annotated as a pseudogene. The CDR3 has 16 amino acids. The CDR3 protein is CASSIGTGGANYGYTF. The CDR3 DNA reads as TGTGCCAGCAGCATAGGGACAGGGGGAGCTAACTATGGCTACACCTTC.

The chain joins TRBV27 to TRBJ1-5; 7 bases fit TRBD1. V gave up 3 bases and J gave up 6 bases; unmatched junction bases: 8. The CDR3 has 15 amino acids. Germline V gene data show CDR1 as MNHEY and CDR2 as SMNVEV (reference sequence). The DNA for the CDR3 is TGTGCCAGCAGTTTTGCGACAGGGATCGGTCAGCCCCAGCATTTT. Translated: CASSFATGIGQPQHF.